Below are 21 T cell receptor beta chains sequenced from a single sample in a study of PD-1 blockade in classical Hodgkin lymphoma. Libraries were prepared by immunoSEQ multiplex PCR; TCRdb keeps only in-frame clonotypes and omits some of them. The sample lists roughly 19,000 clones; about 85% were seen once. As for time point: cycle 4 day 1 (C4D1), after 5 to 7 weeks of nivolumab. Brentuximab vedotin exposure varied, and every patient relapsed after autologous stem cell transplantation. Magnetic negative selection of thawed PBMCs yielded the CD8+ T cells. The sample was CD8+ T cells from blood, taken before the fourth cycle of nivolumab. The receptors come from a human donor with classical Hodgkin lymphoma.

The chain combines TRBV28 with TRBJ1-5; D unclear. Germline loops: CDR1 MDHEN, CDR2 SYDVKM. The CDR3 consists of 14 residues. V was pared by 6 bases and J by 5 bases, with 14 bases between. The chain's CDR3 is CASSLTIADQPQHF. CDR3 in DNA: TGTGCCAGCAGCCTCACCATCGCGGATCAGCCCCAGCATTTT.

This chain links TRBV30 with TRBJ1-2; a possible D gene is TRBD1 (6 bases). Germline CDR1 reads GTSNPN; CDR2 reads SVGIG (reference sequence). Trimming cost V 2 bases and J 8 bases, with 12 bases left between them. This CDR3 spans 12 amino acids. CDR3 coding DNA: TGTGCCTGGAGTTTGGACACAGGGGGCTACACCTTC. This codes for CAWSLDTGGYTF.

The V gene is TRBV27, the J gene TRBJ2-7; D is possibly TRBD1 (5 bases). The germline gives CDR1 MNHEY, CDR2 SMNVEV (reference sequence). This CDR3 is 13 amino acids long. Trimming removed 4 bases from V and 7 bases from J, with 14 bases in between. The CDR3 region has the DNA TGTGCCAGCAGTTCCCCCCAGGGCCGAGAGCAGTACTTC. Translation gives CASSSPQGREQYF.

This chain joins TRBV11-3 and TRBJ2-1; D is perhaps TRBD2 (5 bases). The V gene's germline CDR1 is SGHNT and CDR2 YENEEA. The CDR3 runs to 13 residues. V lost 6 bases to trimming and J lost 6 bases, with 12 bases between them. Here the CDR3 DNA reads TGTGCCAGCAGTGAGGGAGCCCTCAATGAGCAGTTCTTC. It specifies CASSEGALNEQFF.

The chain recombines TRBV5-1 with TRBJ2-7, with TRBD1 as a possible D gene (6 bases). Germline V gene data show CDR1 as SGHRS and CDR2 as YFSETQ. The CDR3 is 14 amino acids. V was shortened by 0 bases and J by 7 bases, with 14 bases between the two germline ends. The CDR3 spells CASSLGTGKGEQYF. As DNA, the CDR3 is TGCGCCAGCAGCTTGGGTACAGGGAAGGGAGAGCAGTACTTC.

This rearrangement joins TRBV27 to TRBJ2-7; D is undetermined. Germline V lookup: CDR1 MNHEY, CDR2 SMNVEV (reference sequence). The CDR3 runs 13 residues. The ends were cut back, 0 bases at V and 6 bases at J, with 9 bases in the middle. CDR3 in amino acids: CASSLSIWGEQYF. The CDR3 DNA reads TGTGCCAGCAGTTTATCAATATGGGGCGAGCAGTACTTC.

The chain recombines TRBV29-1 with TRBJ2-3, with 10 bases that match TRBD2. The CDR3 consists of 16 residues. J lost 2 bases, V lost 6 bases, and 11 bases had no gene match. Germline assignment: CDR1 SQVTM and CDR2 ANQGSEA. The CDR3 nucleotides read TGCAGCGTACCCAGCGGGAGGGCCGGGGACACAGATACGCAGTATTTT. It specifies CSVPSGRAGDTDTQYF.

Comments on this clone: The junction differs from germline at one of its ends, possibly a read error. This chain connects TRBV9 to TRBJ1-2; 7 bases are a match to TRBD1. Germline CDR1 reads SGDLS; CDR2 reads YYNGEE. The CDR3 has 9 residues. As DNA, the CDR3 is TGTGCCAGCAGCGCCGACAGGGTGTTC. Amino acid sequence: CASSADRVF.

V and J are TRBV11-2 and TRBJ2-3, with 12 bases fitting TRBD2. CDR3 length: 15 amino acids. With 5 bases clipped from V and 6 bases from J, the junction kept 6 bases outside the gene matches. Germline CDR1 reads SGHAT; CDR2 reads FQNNGV. In DNA, the CDR3 is TGTGCCAGCAGCGCTAGCGGGAGGGCCTGGGATACGCAGTATTTT. Protein product: CASSASGRAWDTQYF.

This clone came up once. J is TRBJ1-4 and V is TRBV5-4; the D is unclear. This CDR3 is built from 13 residues. Germline CDR1 is SGHNT and CDR2 is YYREEE (reference sequence). The V end lost 0 bases, the J end lost 8 bases, and 8 bases lay between the germline ends. CDR3 protein: CASSLGTWEKLFF. CDR3 nucleotides: TGTGCCAGCAGCTTGGGAACCTGGGAAAAACTGTTTTTT.

The chain employs TRBV27 and TRBJ2-7; D is perhaps TRBD1 (6 bases). The CDR3 is made up of 12 amino acids. V was cut by 6 bases and J by 5 bases, with 11 bases left in between. Germline V gene lookup returns CDR1 MNHEY and CDR2 SMNVEV (reference sequence). CDR3 in DNA: TGTGCCAGCAGCCGCCAGGGGAACGAGCAGTACTTC. Its protein product is CASSRQGNEQYF.

The chain joins TRBV30 to TRBJ2-7; TRBD1 is a possible D gene (6 bases). In germline, CDR1 is GTSNPN, CDR2 SVGIG (reference sequence). The V gene lost 0 bases and the J gene lost 3 bases, with 12 bases spanning the gap. This CDR3 is 14 amino acids long. For the CDR3, the DNA is TGTGCCTGGAGTGTCGTAACAGGGAACTACGAGCAGTACTTC. Translating it yields CAWSVVTGNYEQYF.

The J gene is TRBJ1-2, the V gene TRBV7-2; possibly TRBD1 for D (6 bases). Germline V gives CDR1 SGHTA, CDR2 FQGNSA. The length of the CDR3 is 15 residues. Trimming cost V 3 bases and J 1 base, with 12 bases left between them. This CDR3 reads CASSLGHALNYGYTF. The CDR3 DNA reads as TGTGCCAGCAGCTTGGGACACGCACTTAACTATGGCTACACCTTC.

The sample holds one count of this clone. The rearrangement joins TRBV27 to TRBJ1-1; D is unclear. Germline CDR1 and CDR2: MNHEY and SMNVEV (reference sequence). The V end was cut by 0 bases, the J end by 4 bases, with 9 bases between. This CDR3 has 14 amino acids. This CDR3 reads CASSLSYLSTEAFF. The DNA of the CDR3 is TGTGCCAGCAGTTTATCGTACCTGAGCACTGAAGCTTTCTTT.

The chain is built from TRBV28 and TRBJ2-5, with 8 nucleotides matching TRBD2. J was trimmed by 4 bases and V by 8 bases; bases with no gene match: 15. The germline gives CDR1 MDHEN, CDR2 SYDVKM. The CDR3 is 16 residues long. CDR3 bases: TGTGCCAGCCGCAGTTGGGAGCGGGAGCTTCCAGAGACCCAGTACTTC. This codes for CASRSWERELPETQYF.

This chain uses TRBV7-9 with TRBJ2-6, with D possibly being TRBD1 (6 bases). The CDR3 runs 16 residues. CDR1 and CDR2 from the germline V gene are SEHNR and FQNEAQ (reference sequence). V was pared by 2 bases and J by 2 bases, with 10 bases between. CDR3 amino acids: CASSLLGDTGANVLTF. The CDR3 region has the DNA TGTGCCAGCAGCTTACTGGGGGACACTGGGGCCAACGTCCTGACTTTC.

The chain recombines TRBV19 with TRBJ1-1; 9 positions match TRBD1. Trimming took 6 bases from V and 8 from J; bases not matched to a gene: 16. The CDR3 covers 16 residues. Germline V CDR1 and CDR2: LNHDA, SQIVND (reference sequence). This chain's CDR3 is CASRIPPGQGNKEAFF. In DNA form, the CDR3 reads TGTGCCAGTAGGATCCCTCCGGGACAGGGAAATAAGGAAGCTTTCTTT. Looking up the rest from reference TRBV19 and TRBJ1-1 gives the full variable domain: DGGITQSPKYLFRKEGQNVTLSCEQNLNHDAMYWYRQDPGQGLRLIYYSQIVNDFQKGDIAEGYSVSREKKESFPLTVTSAQKNPTAFYLCASRIPPGQGNKEAFFGQGTRLTVV.

The V call is TRBV7-6, the J call TRBJ2-7; TRBD1 matches at 7 bases. CDR1 is SGHVS and CDR2 is FNYEAQ in the germline V gene. Trimming removed 1 base from V and 1 base from J; junction bases left unmatched: 10. The CDR3 is made up of 17 amino acids. CDR3 bases: TGTGCCAGCAGCTTAGGGGTAGGGGGCTGGGGTTCCTACGAGCAGTACTTC. This encodes CASSLGVGGWGSYEQYF. The whole variable domain, filled in from reference TRBV7-6 and TRBJ2-7, reads GAGVSQSPRYKVTKRGQDVALRCDPISGHVSLYWYRQALGQGPEFLTYFNYEAQQDKSGLPNDRFSAERPEGSISTLTIQRTEQRDSAMYRCASSLGVGGWGSYEQYFGPGTRLTVT.

V usage is TRBV5-1 and J usage is TRBJ2-1, with TRBD2 matching 9 bases. After removal of 2 bases from V and 8 bases from J, the junction contained 17 bases not matched to a gene. The CDR3 runs 18 residues. Germline loops: CDR1 SGHRS, CDR2 YFSETQ. Here the CDR3 DNA reads TGCGCCAGCAGCTTCGGCCGCGGGAGCGGGAGGACAGTTTATGAGCAGTTCTTC. It specifies CASSFGRGSGRTVYEQFF.

The J gene is TRBJ2-1, the V gene TRBV9; 8 bases are a match to TRBD2. Losses at the gene ends were 3 bases for V and 6 bases for J; bases not matched to a gene: 14. CDR1 is SGDLS and CDR2 is YYNGEE in the germline V gene. The CDR3 runs to 17 residues. The CDR3 here is CASSAPGGGGSFNEQFF. The CDR3 DNA is TGTGCCAGCAGCGCCCCCGGGGGGGGAGGTTCGTTCAATGAGCAGTTCTTC.

The J gene is TRBJ2-7, the V gene TRBV27, with 9 bases lining up with TRBD2. Germline lookup yields CDR1 MNHEY and CDR2 SMNVEV (reference sequence). Unmatched junction bases numbered 9, after V lost 7 bases and J lost 2 bases. The CDR3 consists of 15 residues. CDR3 in amino acids: CASTIAGAHAYEQYF. The CDR3 DNA is TGTGCCAGCACAATAGCGGGAGCGCACGCCTACGAGCAGTACTTC.